The 26 T cell receptor beta chains given below trace back to one sample, sequenced in a study of blood T cell repertoires in COVID-19 (dated by TCRdb to between 2020 and 2021). Preparation of the library involved the immunoSEQ multiplex PCR assay. TCRdb provides this immuneACCESS table in a form limited to in-frame rearrangements. Some clones are lacking; in checked studies, under half of them reflect an unresolved V gene, and why the rest are absent is not known. This sample is represented by about 210,000 clones; roughly 86% of them were singletons. Together, the top ten hold 7.5% to 8% of the sample. Sample: peripheral blood. These receptors were obtained from a woman aged 50 to 60 with active or convalescent COVID-19.

Remarks on this clone: At one boundary the junction diverges from the germline segment, which might be a read error. This chain links TRBV10-3 with TRBJ2-1; no clear D gene. The CDR3 runs 13 residues. Germline V gene lookup returns CDR1 ENHRY and CDR2 SYGVKD. CDR3 loop: CAVSSGSYNEQFF. For the CDR3, the DNA is TGTGCCGTCAGCTCCGGCTCCTACAATGAGCAGTTCTTC.

The CDR3: CASSKELAEVRELFF. The CDR3 nucleotides are TGTGCCAGCAGCAAAGAACTAGCGGAGGTAAGGGAGCTGTTTTTT. The rearrangement links TRBV21-1 to TRBJ2-2; the DNA was not used to check the table's D call, TRBD2. TRBV21-1 is noted as a pseudogene. CDR3 length: 15 amino acids.

Only a few counts were recorded for this clone. The V call is TRBV5-5, the J call TRBJ2-3; TRBD2 might be the D (5 bases). Germline CDR1 is SGHKS and CDR2 is YYEKEE (reference sequence). This CDR3 is 15 amino acids long. Trimming removed 0 bases at V and 3 bases at J, with 11 bases between. CDR3 coding DNA: TGTGCCAGCAGCTTGGAACGGTCGGGGACAGATACGCAGTATTTT. Translating gives CASSLERSGTDTQYF. Combining the CDR3 with reference TRBV5-5 and TRBJ2-3 gives the whole variable domain DAGVTQSPTHLIKTRGQQVTLRCSPISGHKSVSWYQQVLGQGPQFIFQYYEKEERGRGNFPDRFSARQFPNYSSELNVNALLLGDSALYLCASSLERSGTDTQYFGPGTRLTVL.

This chain links TRBV28 with TRBJ2-6, with unresolved D. Trimming removed 6 bases at V and 0 bases at J, with 9 bases between. Germline V gene sequence: CDR1 MDHEN, CDR2 SYDVKM. There are 15 residues in the CDR3. The chain's CDR3 is CASRGLGSGANVLTF. CDR3 nucleotide sequence: TGTGCCAGCAGGGGCTTGGGCTCTGGGGCCAACGTCCTGACTTTC.

The chain has TRBV5-1 and TRBJ2-7, with D possibly TRBD2 on 6 matching bases. The CDR3 loop spans 16 amino acids. The germline V gene encodes CDR1 SGHRS and CDR2 YFSETQ. With 4 bases removed from V and 6 bases from J, the gap between germline ends came to 23 bases. The CDR3 sequence is CASSPYRGIPGAEQYF. In nucleotides, the CDR3 is TGCGCCAGCAGCCCCTATCGCGGGATTCCCGGGGCCGAGCAGTACTTC.

The rearrangement uses TRBV21-1 and TRBJ1-1. TRBV21-1 is reported as a pseudogene. This CDR3 comprises 16 residues. CDR3 in DNA: TGTGCCAGCAGCAAACGGGGGGGTTCGGAAAAGTCTGAAGCTTTCTTT. This encodes CASSKRGGSEKSEAFF.

The rearrangement joins TRBV15 to TRBJ1-2; unclear D gene. The CDR3 has 14 residues. CDR1 is LNHNV and CDR2 is YYDKDF in the germline V gene (reference sequence). Trimming pared 1 base from V and 1 base from J, leaving 7 bases between. The CDR3 coding sequence is TGTGCCACCAGCAGAGTCCCGGTTAACTATGGCTACACCTTC. Its translation: CATSRVPVNYGYTF.

This rearrangement joins TRBV3-1 (or the pseudogene TRBV3-2) to TRBJ2-4; 9 bases map to TRBD2. This CDR3 contains 16 residues. CDR1 is LGHDT, CDR2 YNNKEL, per germline (reference sequence). The V and J ends lost 4 bases and 6 bases, in that order; junction bases with no gene match: 10. The CDR3 DNA is TGTGCCAGCAGCCCCGGGGTAGCGGGAGCCCTAAACATTCAGTACTTC. Encoded protein: CASSPGVAGALNIQYF.

V and J are TRBV29-1 and TRBJ2-5; 9 nucleotides line up with TRBD1. The germline CDR1 and CDR2 sequences are SQVTM and ANQGSEA. Trimming took 0 bases from V and 4 from J; bases not matched to a gene: 6. The CDR3 contains 15 residues. This CDR3 is CSVEDLGQGIETQYF. CDR3 in DNA: TGCAGCGTTGAAGATCTTGGACAGGGGATAGAGACCCAGTACTTC.

The chain joins TRBV6-1 to TRBJ2-5, with 9 bases lining up with TRBD2. J lost 2 bases, V lost 2 bases, and 15 bases had no gene match. The CDR3 is 19 residues long. Germline values: CDR1 MNHNS, CDR2 SASEGT. This CDR3 reads CASSEKVGSGGPSQETQYF. Written as DNA, the CDR3 is TGTGCCAGCAGTGAAAAGGTCGGTAGCGGGGGCCCGTCTCAAGAGACCCAGTACTTC.

The J gene is TRBJ2-5, the V gene TRBV19; 7 bases are a match to TRBD1. CDR1 is LNHDA and CDR2 is SQIVND in the germline V gene (reference sequence). Trimming removed 4 bases from V and 4 bases from J; junction bases left unmatched: 3. This CDR3 region has 13 residues. The CDR3 sequence: CASSNRGGETQYF. Written as DNA, the CDR3 is TGTGCCAGTAGTAACAGGGGTGGAGAGACCCAGTACTTC.

The sample holds a few counts of this clone. The V gene is TRBV5-1, the J gene TRBJ2-1, with TRBD1 matching over 8 bases. This CDR3 is built from 14 residues. Unmatched junction bases numbered 7, after V lost 3 bases and J lost 8 bases. CDR1 and CDR2 (germline): SGHRS, YFSETQ. CDR3 sequence: CASSSGQEVDEQFF. The CDR3 nucleotides are TGCGCCAGCAGCTCGGGACAGGAGGTCGATGAGCAGTTCTTC.

The chain has TRBV7-9 and TRBJ2-5; TRBD2 matches at 11 bases. The V gene end was trimmed by 4 bases and the J gene end by 5 bases; junction bases not matched to a gene: 6. CDR1 is SEHNR, CDR2 FQNEAQ, per germline (reference sequence). This CDR3 region has 15 residues. CDR3 nucleotides: TGTGCCAGCAGCTCCAATAGCGGGGGGGGTGAGACCCAGTACTTC. Amino acids: CASSSNSGGGETQYF. Supplemented by reference TRBV7-9 and TRBJ2-5, the full variable domain reads DTGVSQNPRHKITKRGQNVTFRCDPISEHNRLYWYRQTLGQGPEFLTYFQNEAQLEKSRLLSDRFSAERPKGSFSTLEIQRTEQGDSAMYLCASSSNSGGGETQYFGPGTRLLVL.

This chain's CDR3 is CAIRGSGTDTQYF. As DNA, the CDR3 is TGTGCCATCAGAGGAAGCGGCACAGATACGCAGTATTTT. This chain links TRBV10-3 with TRBJ2-3; D not certain. The length of the CDR3 is 13 residues. Trimming pared 6 bases from V and 1 base from J, leaving 8 bases between. Germline-derived CDR1 and CDR2 are ENHRY and SYGVKD.

This chain joins TRBV28 and TRBJ2-7; D might be TRBD2 (5 bases). Between the trimmed V and J ends, which lost 2 bases and 2 bases, there was a span of 13 bases. The V gene's germline CDR1 is MDHEN and CDR2 SYDVKM. CDR3 length: 15 amino acids. The CDR3 here is CASSLEGPSPYEQYF. CDR3 nucleotides: TGTGCCAGCAGTTTAGAGGGTCCTAGCCCCTACGAGCAGTACTTC.

This clone showed up just once. This rearrangement joins TRBV19 to TRBJ2-1, with a possible D match to TRBD2 (6 bases). V was pared by 0 bases and J by 7 bases, with 25 bases between. There are 19 residues in the CDR3. The germline V gene encodes CDR1 LNHDA and CDR2 SQIVND (reference sequence). The CDR3 sequence: CASSIEGGGGVGPENEQFF. The DNA of the CDR3 is TGTGCCAGTAGTATAGAAGGTGGCGGAGGGGTTGGCCCCGAGAATGAGCAGTTCTTC.

Of note for this clone: The identical CDR3 is also encoded by other nucleotide sequences in the sample. The chain uses TRBV5-1 and TRBJ2-2; 7 bases are shared with TRBD1. Germline values: CDR1 SGHRS, CDR2 YFSETQ. V lost 1 base, J lost 4 bases, and 4 bases stayed unmatched. The CDR3 length is 15 residues. The chain's CDR3 is CASSLLQGSTGELFF. CDR3 nucleotide sequence: TGCGCCAGCAGCTTGTTACAGGGGAGCACCGGGGAGCTGTTTTTT.

This clone was seen a single time. This sequence joins TRBV30 and TRBJ2-7, with 13 bases aligning to TRBD2. CDR1 and CDR2 (germline): GTSNPN, SVGIG (reference sequence). V lost 6 bases and J lost 0; bases outside the gene matches: 2. The CDR3 has 14 amino acids. The chain's CDR3 is CACRTSGSSYEQYF. In DNA form, the CDR3 reads TGTGCCTGCCGGACTAGCGGGAGCTCCTACGAGCAGTACTTC.

The CDR3 nucleotides are TGTGCCAGCAGTTTACCAGGGTCCGGCCAGTACTTC. It codes for CASSLPGSGQYF. The J gene is TRBJ2-7, the V gene TRBV28, with a weak D call TRBD1 (5 bases). Germline V lookup: CDR1 MDHEN, CDR2 SYDVKM. The CDR3 is 12 amino acids. Trimming pared 2 bases from V and 10 bases from J, leaving 12 bases between.

The V call is TRBV7-8, the J call TRBJ1-1; D possibly corresponds to TRBD1 (6 bases). Trimming stripped 6 bases from V and 1 base from J, with 9 bases between. The CDR3 has 13 residues. Germline lookup yields CDR1 SGHVS and CDR2 FQNEAQ. CDR3 protein: CASSQGPNTEAFF. The DNA of the CDR3 is TGTGCCAGCAGTCAGGGGCCGAACACTGAAGCTTTCTTT. The whole variable domain, filled in from reference TRBV7-8 and TRBJ1-1, reads GAGVSQSPRYKVAKRGQDVALRCDPISGHVSLFWYQQALGQGPEFLTYFQNEAQLDKSGLPSDRFFAERPEGSVSTLKIQRTQQEDSAVYLCASSQGPNTEAFFGQGTRLTVV.

The rearrangement uses TRBV5-1 and TRBJ2-3, with D possibly matching TRBD1 (5 bases). V was shortened by 0 bases and J by 4 bases, with 6 bases between the two germline ends. CDR1 and CDR2 from the germline V gene are SGHRS and YFSETQ. This CDR3 region has 13 residues. The CDR3 coding sequence is TGCGCCAGCAGCTTGGTAGGGGCAGATACGCAGTATTTT. It specifies CASSLVGADTQYF.

The chain has TRBV28 and TRBJ1-5; maybe TRBD1 (6 bases). V lost 3 bases and J lost 3, with 15 bases in between. Germline V lookup: CDR1 MDHEN, CDR2 SYDVKM. This CDR3 contains 16 residues. The CDR3 loop is CASSFGGASNNQPQHF. The DNA of the CDR3 is TGTGCCAGCAGTTTTGGGGGGGCGAGTAACAATCAGCCCCAGCATTTT.

This clone was found once. Compared with germline, one end of the junction differs, possibly owing to a read error. This chain uses TRBV5-1 with TRBJ1-2; TRBD1 agrees at 8 bases. CDR1 and CDR2 (germline): SGHRS, YFSETQ. The CDR3 extends over 16 amino acids. The CDR3 sequence: CARSLPGGTGGSGYTF. The CDR3 nucleotides read TGCGCCCGCAGCTTGCCAGGGGGCACGGGGGGCAGTGGCTACACCTTC.

V usage is TRBV20-1 and J usage is TRBJ1-1; D might be TRBD1 (5 bases). Germline V gene lookup returns CDR1 DFQATT and CDR2 SNEGSKA (reference sequence). This CDR3 is built from 12 residues. The V and J ends lost 3 bases and 1 base respectively, with 6 bases between them. CDR3 nucleotide sequence: TGCAGTGCTAGTCAGGGGAACACTGAAGCTTTCTTT. This sequence encodes CSASQGNTEAFF.

The rearrangement uses TRBV7-2 and TRBJ1-4; possibly TRBD1 for D (5 bases). Trimming left V 4 bases short and J 0 bases short, with 12 bases between. Germline assignment: CDR1 SGHTA and CDR2 FQGNSA. The length of the CDR3 is 16 residues. The CDR3 sequence: CASSSDRVATNEKLFF. CDR3 bases: TGTGCCAGCAGCTCCGACAGAGTCGCAACTAATGAAAAACTGTTTTTT.

V is TRBV7-9 and J is TRBJ1-2; D unresolved. CDR3 length: 14 amino acids. Germline lookup yields CDR1 SEHNR and CDR2 FQNEAQ (reference sequence). Trimming cost V 7 bases and J 2 bases, with 14 bases left between them. CDR3 in amino acids: CASTPVGGNYGYTF. The CDR3 DNA reads TGTGCCAGCACCCCAGTGGGCGGGAACTATGGCTACACCTTC.